This T cell receptor beta chain originates from a study of blood T cell repertoires in COVID-19. The V segment lost 4 bases and the J segment 5 bases; nucleotides outside the gene matches: 6. The CDR3 totals 16 residues. Per germline, CDR1 SGHRS and CDR2 YFSETQ. The repertoire was sequenced with immunoSEQ multiplex PCR; TCRdb's copy has only in-frame clones and lacks some. The sample lists more than 250,000 clones, roughly 85% occurring once. The J gene is TRBJ2-2, the V gene TRBV5-1; 12 bases fit TRBD2. The sequence derives from a man in his thirties or forties who had recovered from COVID-19. Sequencing was performed on PBMCs or T cells enriched from blood (not recorded which). Written as DNA, the CDR3 is TGCGCCAGCAGCCAAGGGACTAGCGGGCCTACCGGGGAGCTGTTTTTT. Amino acids: CASSQGTSGPTGELFF.